This paragraph covers one T cell receptor (beta chain) sequence. This clonotype was seen at least ten times. Its antigen remains unidentified. One base away there is no much larger clone; base qualities are not given. The germline ends are 20 bases apart after V is trimmed by 7 bases and J by 2 bases. CDR1 and CDR2 are drawn from the germline V gene: SQVTM, ANQGSEA. The CDR3 runs 15 residues from the cysteine to the phenylalanine. Only the CDR3 region is kept as DNA, spanning 45 bases read in frame from base 1. Data came from an Illumina Genome Analyzer IIx. TCRdb reworked the public reads: Q25 trimming with fastp, MiXCR clone assembly, productive beta chains retained. All rows with the same CDR3 protein become a single entry with the most common DNA and genes. This sample is represented by fewer than 9,000 distinct CDR3 sequences; around 32% of them were singletons. Of the sample, roughly 23% falls within the top ten clones.

This entry comes from a study (dated by TCRdb to the early 2010s). The origin of this receptor is a human donor. The chain is encoded by TRBV29-1 joined to TRBJ1-1; the D gene is perhaps TRBD1, from 5 matching bases. The specimen sequenced was blood. The encoded CDR3 is CSGGILAGVNTEAFF. The sequence in DNA is TGCAGCGGGGGGATACTGGCAGGTGTAAACACTGAAGCTTTCTTT.